Following are 27 T cell receptor beta chains from one sample sequenced in a study of shared clonotypes between healthy human individuals (TCRdb year 2020). Receptors were amplified or captured by the immunoSEQ multiplex PCR assay. Not all clones reach the TCRdb copy of this immuneACCESS table, which keeps in-frame sequences only. Checked studies attribute under half of the gap to unresolved V genes and leave the rest unexplained. The sample yields about 820,000 clones; 80% to 95% were counted once. Of the sample, more than 20% falls within the top ten clones. CD8 naive samples were obtained by positive selection for CCR7 among CD45RO-negative cells, yielding a CD45RA+CCR7+ population from which TemRA cells were excluded. Sequenced material: naive CD8+ T cells sorted from blood. In light of the paper, this sample's cell subset or site label describes: CD45RA+CCR7+. These receptors were taken from a man aged 30 to 39 in good health.

This chain joins TRBV27 and TRBJ1-1; no definite D call. The V gene lost 3 bases and the J gene lost 4 bases, with 12 bases spanning the gap. The CDR3 totals 14 residues. Germline CDR1 and CDR2: MNHEY and SMNVEV (reference sequence). The CDR3: CASSFSGGSTEAFF. CDR3 bases: TGTGCCAGCAGTTTTTCGGGAGGGAGCACTGAAGCTTTCTTT.

V and J are TRBV25-1 and TRBJ2-5; TRBD1 matches at 7 bases. J lost 1 base, V lost 1 base, and 3 bases had no gene match. Looked up from germline, CDR1 is MGHDK and CDR2 is SYGVNS. This CDR3 is built from 15 residues. CDR3 nucleotides: TGTGCCAGCAGTGAATGGGACAGCCTCCAAGAGACCCAGTACTTC. Its translation is CASSEWDSLQETQYF. Complete variable domain (other parts from reference TRBV25-1 and TRBJ2-5): EADIYQTPRYLVIGTGKKITLECSQTMGHDKMYWYQQDPGMELHLIHYSYGVNSTEKGDLSSESTVSRIRTEHFPLTLESARPSHTSQYLCASSEWDSLQETQYFGPGTRLLVL.

The chain couples TRBV5-6 to TRBJ2-7, with 7 bases that match TRBD2. The germline gives CDR1 SGHDT, CDR2 YYEEEE. CDR3 size: 14 residues. The J segment lost 3 bases and the V segment lost 4 bases, leaving 7 bases of the junction unmatched. The CDR3 nucleotides are TGTGCCAGCAGCCCGGGACTACTGGACTACGAGCAGTACTTC. Translated, it gives CASSPGLLDYEQYF.

V gene TRBV7-9 combines with J gene TRBJ1-3, with 7 bases matching TRBD1. After removal of 6 bases from V and 0 bases from J, the junction contained 14 bases not matched to a gene. The CDR3 spans 18 residues. CDR1 is SEHNR and CDR2 is FQNEAQ in the germline V gene (reference sequence). CDR3 residues: CASRRSFDTGDSGNTIYF. DNA for the CDR3: TGTGCCAGCAGACGTAGCTTTGACACAGGGGACTCTGGAAACACCATATATTTT.

As DNA, the CDR3 is TGCGCCAGCAGCCAATCCAGGGATAATGAGCAGTTCTTC. The encoded protein is CASSQSRDNEQFF. V and J are TRBV4-1 and TRBJ2-1, with a possible D match to TRBD1 (5 bases). From germline, CDR1 is MGHRA and CDR2 YSYEKL. V dropped 2 bases and J dropped 7 bases, with 9 bases sitting between them. The CDR3 is made up of 13 amino acids.

Remarks on this clone: This specimen includes other DNA sequences encoding the same CDR3. J is TRBJ1-4 and V is TRBV6-1; D might be TRBD1 (5 bases). Germline V CDR1 and CDR2: MNHNS, SASEGT. CDR3 length: 12 amino acids. V lost 7 bases and J lost 5, with 8 bases in between. The CDR3 sequence: CASTGLNEKLFF. CDR3 DNA sequence: TGTGCCAGCACGGGGCTGAATGAAAAACTGTTTTTT.

The CDR3 is CASSPLGLGVYEQYF. The CDR3 DNA reads TGTGCCAGCAGTCCCTTAGGACTAGGGGTCTACGAGCAGTACTTC. The chain links TRBV6-1 to TRBJ2-7; 7 bases match TRBD2. Germline-derived CDR1 and CDR2 are MNHNS and SASEGT. The CDR3 has 15 amino acids. The V gene end was trimmed by 5 bases and the J gene end by 3 bases; junction bases not matched to a gene: 10.

This chain links TRBV30 with TRBJ1-3; D unresolved. The CDR3 extends over 14 amino acids. Germline CDR1 is GTSNPN and CDR2 is SVGIG (reference sequence). Trimming left V 2 bases short and J 3 bases short, with 11 bases between. The DNA for the CDR3 is TGTGCCTGGAGTTACCTTTCCAATGGAAACACCATATATTTT. This sequence encodes CAWSYLSNGNTIYF.

The gene calls are TRBV9 and TRBJ2-7, with 9 bases fitting TRBD2. Germline loops: CDR1 SGDLS, CDR2 YYNGEE. This CDR3 has 14 residues. V trimming: 3 bases; J trimming: 5 bases; junction bases outside the gene matches: 6. The chain's CDR3 is CASSGPGLAHEQYF. Here the CDR3 DNA reads TGTGCCAGCAGCGGACCGGGACTAGCACACGAGCAGTACTTC.

The V and J genes are TRBV6-1 and TRBJ1-5; TRBD1 matches at 10 bases. Germline loops: CDR1 MNHNS, CDR2 SASEGT. V lost 10 bases, J lost 6 bases, and 9 bases stayed unmatched. The CDR3 loop spans 14 amino acids. The CDR3 here is CAIDGTGVGQPQHF. As DNA, the CDR3 is TGTGCCATAGACGGGACAGGGGTAGGTCAGCCCCAGCATTTT.

There are a few counts of this clone. The genes are TRBV5-1 and TRBJ1-5; TRBD1 might be the D (6 bases). CDR1 SGHRS and CDR2 YFSETQ come from the germline V gene. This CDR3 comprises 14 residues. V gave up 4 bases and J gave up 7 bases, with 15 bases separating them. CDR3 sequence: CASSPDRIDQPQHF. The CDR3 DNA is TGCGCCAGCAGCCCCGACAGGATCGACCAGCCCCAGCATTTT.

V is TRBV5-6 and J is TRBJ1-5; D may be TRBD1 (5 bases). This CDR3 comprises 13 residues. The germline V gene has CDR1 SGHDT and CDR2 YYEEEE. Trimming left V 1 base short and J 6 bases short, with 8 bases between. CDR3 region: CASSLQGFQPQHF. CDR3 coding DNA: TGTGCCAGCAGCTTGCAGGGATTTCAGCCCCAGCATTTT.

The chain links TRBV7-3 to TRBJ2-7; the D gene is possibly TRBD2 (6 bases). CDR1 is SGHTA, CDR2 FQGTGA, per germline. V gave up 5 bases and J gave up 2 bases, with 16 bases separating them. The CDR3 extends over 15 amino acids. DNA for the CDR3: TGTGCCAGCAGCCCGCGCGGGGCAAACGCCTACGAGCAGTACTTC. This translates into CASSPRGANAYEQYF.

This clone came up once. The chain combines TRBV11-2 with TRBJ2-7; 7 bases line up with TRBD1. The V gene end was trimmed by 5 bases and the J gene end by 6 bases; junction bases not matched to a gene: 10. The germline CDR1 and CDR2 sequences are SGHAT and FQNNGV. The CDR3 covers 14 residues. The CDR3 protein is CASSPDRVDFEQYF. CDR3 sequence (DNA): TGTGCCAGCAGCCCCGACAGGGTAGATTTCGAGCAGTACTTC.

V is TRBV7-9 and J is TRBJ2-7, with TRBD1 as a possible D gene (5 bases). The CDR3 totals 11 residues. Per the germline V gene, CDR1 is SEHNR and CDR2 is FQNEAQ (reference sequence). Trimming removed 8 bases from V and 5 bases from J, with 10 bases in between. As DNA, the CDR3 is TGTGCCAGCCAGGGTCTCCACGAGCAGTACTTC. It encodes CASQGLHEQYF.

V is TRBV9 and J is TRBJ2-3; D may match TRBD1 or TRBD2 (5 bases each). Germline V CDR1 and CDR2: SGDLS, YYNGEE. The CDR3 covers 13 residues. The V gene lost 5 bases and the J gene lost 3 bases, with 10 bases spanning the gap. This CDR3 is CASRGTGTDTQYF. The DNA for the CDR3 is TGTGCCAGCAGGGGGACGGGGACAGATACGCAGTATTTT. Complete variable domain (other parts from reference TRBV9 and TRBJ2-3): DSGVTQTPKHLITATGQRVTLRCSPRSGDLSVYWYQQSLDQGLQFLIQYYNGEERAKGNILERFSAQQFPDLHSELNLSSLELGDSALYFCASRGTGTDTQYFGPGTRLTVL.

The V and J genes are TRBV7-2 and TRBJ2-3, with 9 bases aligning to TRBD2. The V gene end was trimmed by 1 base and the J gene end by 4 bases; junction bases not matched to a gene: 6. The V gene's germline CDR1 is SGHTA and CDR2 FQGNSA. This CDR3 has 16 amino acids. The CDR3 DNA follows: TGTGCCAGCAGCTTAGTTGGCGGGGGGGCTGCAGATACGCAGTATTTT. Translation gives CASSLVGGGAADTQYF.

The chain recombines TRBV28 with TRBJ2-7, with 9 bases identical to TRBD2. Trimming took 7 bases from V and 0 from J; bases not matched to a gene: 7. The CDR3 consists of 15 residues. CDR1 is MDHEN, CDR2 SYDVKM, per germline. The CDR3 nucleotides are TGTGCCAGCAATGCTCTAGCGGGAAGCTCCTACGAGCAGTACTTC. Its protein product is CASNALAGSSYEQYF.

The chain recombines TRBV7-9 with TRBJ2-3; D ambiguous. Germline CDR1 reads SEHNR; CDR2 reads FQNEAQ (reference sequence). V lost 4 bases, J lost 5 bases, and 7 bases lay in between. This CDR3 contains 12 residues. The CDR3 DNA sequence: TGTGCCAGCAGCTCACACAGAGATACGCAGTATTTT. The encoded protein is CASSSHRDTQYF.

In its sample, this clone was seen once. The chain links TRBV10-2 to TRBJ2-1; no clear D. Germline CDR1 reads WSHSY; CDR2 reads SAAADI. CDR3 length equals 10 residues. The V end lost 7 bases, the J end lost 5 bases, and 3 bases lay between the germline ends. The CDR3 loop reads CASKDNEQFF. For the CDR3, the DNA is TGCGCCAGCAAGGACAATGAGCAGTTCTTC.

The gene calls are TRBV29-1 and TRBJ2-5; D may match TRBD1 or TRBD2 (5 bases each). Germline values: CDR1 SQVTM, CDR2 ANQGSEA. The ends were cut back, 7 bases at V and 0 bases at J, with 12 bases in the middle. The CDR3 is 13 amino acids. The chain's CDR3 is CSAGTVYQETQYF. DNA of the CDR3: TGCAGCGCCGGGACGGTGTACCAAGAGACCCAGTACTTC.

A single count supports this clone. The chain uses TRBV7-8 and TRBJ2-7, with 9 bases lining up with TRBD2. CDR3 size: 15 residues. V was pared by 3 bases and J by 1 base, with 4 bases of the junction left unmatched. Germline CDR1 SGHVS, CDR2 FQNEAQ. The CDR3 region is CASSFRLADSYEQYF. The CDR3 DNA is TGTGCCAGCAGCTTCCGACTAGCGGATTCCTACGAGCAGTACTTC.

V gene TRBV27 combines with J gene TRBJ2-7; unclear D gene. Germline V gene lookup returns CDR1 MNHEY and CDR2 SMNVEV (reference sequence). The ends were cut back, 4 bases at V and 7 bases at J, with 8 bases in the middle. This CDR3 spans 11 amino acids. The CDR3 is CASSWNGEQYF. CDR3 bases: TGTGCCAGCAGTTGGAACGGAGAGCAGTACTTC.

The chain is built from TRBV6-5 and TRBJ2-7; tentatively, D is TRBD1 (6 bases). Germline loops: CDR1 MNHEY, CDR2 SVGAGI. V shed 6 bases and J shed 5 bases, with 11 bases lying between them. The CDR3 is made up of 12 amino acids. The CDR3 DNA reads TGTGCCAGCAGGATCGACAGGAACGAGCAGTACTTC. Amino acid sequence: CASRIDRNEQYF.

The table lists this clone with a few counts. The chain is built from TRBV11-2 and TRBJ2-7; TRBD1 matches 8 bases. Germline CDR1 is SGHAT and CDR2 is FQNNGV. This CDR3 has 14 residues. Unmatched junction bases numbered 7, after V lost 3 bases and J lost 6 bases. CDR3 sequence (DNA): TGTGCCAGCAGCTTGATGACAGGGGCGGGCGAGCAGTACTTC. Protein: CASSLMTGAGEQYF.

The chain has TRBV2 and TRBJ1-4; 7 nucleotides match TRBD1. This CDR3 comprises 16 residues. Germline values: CDR1 SNHLY, CDR2 FYNNEI. Trimming took 4 bases from V and 5 from J; bases not matched to a gene: 10. DNA for the CDR3: TGTGCCAGCAGTGGAGTTAGGACAGGCCAGAATGAAAAACTGTTTTTT. It yields the protein CASSGVRTGQNEKLFF.

The rearrangement links TRBV7-9 to TRBJ2-5; 8 positions match TRBD2. The J call may be wrong; the DNA end is better matched by TRBJ2-7. This CDR3 spans 15 amino acids. Germline CDR1 is SEHNR and CDR2 is FQNEAQ (reference sequence). CDR3 bases: TGTGCCAGCAGTCCCAATCGCACTAGCGGCTACGAGCAGTACTTC. As protein: CASSPNRTSGYEQYF.